The 11 T cell receptor beta chains given below trace back to one sample, sequenced in a study of CD8 T cells in ankylosing spondylitis. General study results and limits: A TCR beta motif of fewer than ten highly homologous variants appeared characteristic of ankylosing spondylitis blood.

TCRdb fed the 5' RACE reads into MiXCR, producing one record per CDR3 protein. Found here are 350,000 to 450,000 distinct CDR3 sequences, approximately 26% of them singletons; the top ten hold roughly 0.9%. No antigen has been assigned to these receptors. The sequenced sample was blood, either unsorted or a sorted T cell fraction (not recorded which). Receptor source: a male donor with ankylosing spondylitis.

This clonotype was counted a few times. The chain uses TRBV13 and TRBJ2-1, with D possibly matching TRBD2 (6 bases). Germline loops: CDR1 PRHDT, CDR2 FYEKMQ (reference sequence). V was trimmed by 4 bases and J by 9 bases, leaving 13 bases between them. The CDR3 runs 13 residues. The chain's CDR3 is CASSSDGGVEQFF. The CDR3 DNA reads TGTGCCAGCAGCTCCGACGGGGGAGTTGAGCAGTTCTTC.

The chain uses TRBV7-2 and TRBJ1-3, with D possibly being TRBD1 (5 bases). V lost 4 bases and J lost 2, with 15 bases in between. Germline CDR1 and CDR2: SGHTA and FQGNSA. The CDR3 runs 16 residues. The CDR3 DNA reads as TGTGCCAGCAGCTCGCCCCCCGGGACGGCTGGAAACACCATATATTTT. This gives the protein CASSSPPGTAGNTIYF.

Only a few counts were recorded for this clonotype. V and J are TRBV7-9 and TRBJ2-1; D is unresolved. Looked up from germline, CDR1 is SEHNR and CDR2 is FQNEAQ (reference sequence). V dropped 4 bases and J dropped 6 bases, with 10 bases sitting between them. The CDR3 has 13 residues. The CDR3 sequence is CASSSGPRNEQFF. The CDR3 DNA reads TGTGCCAGCAGCTCGGGTCCGCGCAATGAGCAGTTCTTC.

V and J are TRBV11-2 and TRBJ2-7; the D gene could be TRBD1 or TRBD2 (5 bases each). The germline gives CDR1 SGHAT, CDR2 FQNNGV. The V end lost 0 bases, the J end lost 3 bases, and 12 bases lay between the germline ends. The CDR3 spans 15 residues. The CDR3 here is CASSLDLGTYYEQYF. The CDR3 nucleotides read TGTGCCAGCAGCTTAGATCTCGGGACGTACTACGAGCAGTACTTC.

The chain links TRBV7-6 to TRBJ2-1; D possibly corresponds to TRBD1 (5 bases). The CDR3 totals 13 residues. The germline V gene encodes CDR1 SGHVS and CDR2 FNYEAQ. V was shortened by 5 bases and J by 10 bases, with 15 bases between the two germline ends. Here the CDR3 reads CASSRLQGLEQFF. The CDR3 DNA reads as TGTGCCAGCAGCCGCCTCCAGGGATTGGAGCAGTTCTTC. The variable domain in full, completed from reference TRBV7-6 and TRBJ2-1, reads GAGVSQSPRYKVTKRGQDVALRCDPISGHVSLYWYRQALGQGPEFLTYFNYEAQQDKSGLPNDRFSAERPEGSISTLTIQRTEQRDSAMYRCASSRLQGLEQFFGPGTRLTVL.

This clonotype has just a few counts. The chain carries TRBV19 and TRBJ2-1; 9 nucleotides line up with TRBD1. The CDR3 contains 15 residues. The V segment lost 5 bases and the J segment 9 bases; nucleotides outside the gene matches: 11. Germline V gene lookup returns CDR1 LNHDA and CDR2 SQIVND (reference sequence). The CDR3 coding sequence is TGTGCCAGTAGTCCGGGACAGGGTAGAGCACGTGAGCAGTTCTTC. Its translation: CASSPGQGRAREQFF.

CDR3 protein: CSANRASGTDNEQFF. CDR3 DNA: TGCAGCGCCAATCGGGCTAGCGGGACCGACAATGAGCAGTTCTTC. This chain joins TRBV29-1 and TRBJ2-1; 9 nucleotides match TRBD2. This CDR3 has 15 amino acids. The ends lost 7 bases at V and 5 bases at J; junction bases unmatched: 12. From germline, CDR1 is SQVTM and CDR2 ANQGSEA.

This clonotype was seen a few times. The J gene is TRBJ2-7, the V gene TRBV5-6; the D is unclear. Germline V gene lookup returns CDR1 SGHDT and CDR2 YYEEEE. Deletions cut 1 base from V and 4 bases from J, with 3 bases between. The CDR3 runs 11 residues. This chain's CDR3 is CASSLKYEQYF. The CDR3 DNA is TGTGCCAGCAGCTTGAAATACGAGCAGTACTTC.

This clonotype has a handful of counts. This sequence joins TRBV6-5 and TRBJ2-7; 10 bases match TRBD1. CDR1 MNHEY and CDR2 SVGAGI come from the germline V gene. V was pared by 2 bases and J by 6 bases, with 10 bases of the junction left unmatched. The CDR3 extends over 16 amino acids. The CDR3 nucleotides are TGTGCCAGCAGTTACGCCCCCGGGACAGGGGTCGCCGAGCAGTACTTC. Amino acids: CASSYAPGTGVAEQYF.

The CDR3 spells CATSEASFTGELFF. DNA of the CDR3: TGCGCCACTTCCGAGGCCAGTTTCACCGGGGAGCTGTTTTTT. V and J are TRBV5-1 and TRBJ2-2, with D unresolved. In germline, CDR1 is SGHRS, CDR2 YFSETQ. Trimming shortened V by 9 bases and J by 4 bases, and 16 bases separated the two germline ends. This CDR3 region has 14 residues. The full variable domain, in which reference TRBV5-1 and TRBJ2-2 provide the parts outside the CDR3, is KAGVTQTPRYLIKTRGQQVTLSCSPISGHRSVSWYQQTPGQGLQFLFEYFSETQRNKGNFPGRFSGRQFSNSRSEMNVSTLELGDSALYLCATSEASFTGELFFGEGSRLTVL.

At least ten counts were recorded for this clonotype. The rearrangement links TRBV7-2 to TRBJ2-1, with D tentatively TRBD1 (6 bases). CDR3 length: 18 residues. CDR1 is SGHTA, CDR2 FQGNSA, per germline. Between the trimmed V and J ends, which lost 0 bases and 0 bases, there was a span of 15 bases. In nucleotides, the CDR3 is TGTGCCAGCAGCTTAGCCCCTGGGGGCCATAGCTCCTACAATGAGCAGTTCTTC. Its translation is CASSLAPGGHSSYNEQFF.